One and the same sample provided the 6 T cell receptor beta chains below, sequenced in a study of T cell responses to AZD1222 COVID-19 vaccine. Sequenced by immunoSEQ multiplex PCR; TCRdb stores in-frame clones only, minus some. The sample includes 150,000 to 200,000 clones, about 90% seen only once; the top ten take about 0.49%. The specimen was peripheral blood, collected on day 0 of AZD1222 vaccination. The receptors derive from an adult in good health.

This chain joins TRBV15 and TRBJ2-2; D may be TRBD1 (6 bases). V lost 3 bases and J lost 2, with 25 bases in between. Germline V gene data show CDR1 as LNHNV and CDR2 as YYDKDF (reference sequence). CDR3 length: 20 residues. The CDR3 region is CATSSPLPGTGFINTGELFF. Here the CDR3 DNA reads TGTGCCACCAGCAGCCCCCTACCCGGCACAGGGTTTATTAACACCGGGGAGCTGTTTTTT.

The chain joins TRBV5-6 to TRBJ2-7; D ambiguous. Germline V gene data show CDR1 as SGHDT and CDR2 as YYEEEE. CDR3 size: 15 residues. V was cut by 2 bases and J by 1 base, with 13 bases left in between. CDR3 sequence: CASSFYSGYSYEQYF. CDR3 bases: TGTGCCAGCAGCTTCTACTCTGGGTATTCCTACGAGCAGTACTTC.

The CDR3 protein is CASSLSQGPNYGYTF. DNA of the CDR3: TGTGCCAGCAGTTTATCCCAGGGCCCTAACTATGGCTACACCTTC. V and J are TRBV28 and TRBJ1-2; TRBD1 is a possible D gene (5 bases). Germline V lookup: CDR1 MDHEN, CDR2 SYDVKM. The length of the CDR3 is 15 residues. V gave up 1 base and J gave up 0 bases, with 9 bases separating them.

This clone was detected a few times. This chain connects TRBV6-6 to TRBJ1-2; D is possibly TRBD1 (5 bases). The CDR3 sequence is 13 residues long. Germline-derived CDR1 and CDR2 are MNHNY and SVGAGI (reference sequence). Trimming left V 1 base short and J 8 bases short, with 11 bases between. Here the CDR3 DNA reads TGTGCCAGCAGTTACTTGGAGGGGCAGGGCTACACCTTC. It encodes CASSYLEGQGYTF.

The chain joins TRBV18 to TRBJ1-6; unclear D gene. The CDR3 length is 13 residues. Trimming shortened V by 1 base and J by 7 bases, and 5 bases separated the two germline ends. Germline V lookup: CDR1 KGHSH, CDR2 LQKENI. CDR3 in DNA: TGTGCCAGCTCACCACAACGAAATTCACCCCTCCACTTT. Translated, it gives CASSPQRNSPLHF.

This clone came up once. The chain couples TRBV7-2 to TRBJ1-1, with TRBD1 matching 8 bases. The germline gives CDR1 SGHTA, CDR2 FQGNSA. The CDR3 is 14 amino acids. V lost 5 bases, J lost 7 bases, and 9 bases stayed unmatched. The CDR3 here is CASSQPGRGLEAFF. DNA for the CDR3: TGTGCCAGCAGCCAACCTGGCAGGGGGCTTGAAGCTTTCTTT.